This T cell receptor beta chain is from a study of STAT5B mutations in CD4+ large granular lymphocyte leukemia. About the study: The CDR3 'QG' motif was associated with a particular HLA allele among healthy donors. Study results and caveats: Compared with healthy controls (2/35), patient top clones favored TRBV06 (8/27). CD4-sorted patient repertoires seemed more clonal than healthy CD4+ repertoires.

Measured with immunoSEQ multiplex PCR; TCRdb has only the in-frame clones, and not every one. The table lists about 32,000 clones, around four fifths of them singletons, with around 4.5% in the top ten. On this clone: Its target is unknown.

V was clipped by 2 bases and J by 2 bases, with 32 bases between them. This CDR3 has 21 amino acids. Germline CDR1 is SGHRS and CDR2 is YFSETQ. The sequence came from a human donor in good health. The rearrangement links TRBV5-1 to TRBJ2-7, with D perhaps given as TRBD1 or TRBD2 (6 bases each). Sequences were obtained from CD4+ T cells from blood buffy coats. The CDR3 region is CASSFLRGRTVPNKNTYEQYF. The CDR3, as DNA: TGCGCCAGCAGCTTTTTACGGGGGCGGACGGTCCCCAACAAAAACACCTACGAGCAGTACTTC.